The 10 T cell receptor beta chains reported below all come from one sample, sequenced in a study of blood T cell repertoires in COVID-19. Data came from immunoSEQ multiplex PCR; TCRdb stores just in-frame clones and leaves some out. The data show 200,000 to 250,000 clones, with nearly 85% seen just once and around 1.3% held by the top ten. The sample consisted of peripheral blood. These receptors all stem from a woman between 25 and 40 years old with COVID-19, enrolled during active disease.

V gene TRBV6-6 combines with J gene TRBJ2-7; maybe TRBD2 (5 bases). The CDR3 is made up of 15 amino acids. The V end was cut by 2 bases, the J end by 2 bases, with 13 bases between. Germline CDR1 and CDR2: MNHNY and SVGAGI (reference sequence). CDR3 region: CASSYGSRVTYEQYF. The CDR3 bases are TGTGCCAGCAGTTACGGGTCGCGGGTTACCTACGAGCAGTACTTC.

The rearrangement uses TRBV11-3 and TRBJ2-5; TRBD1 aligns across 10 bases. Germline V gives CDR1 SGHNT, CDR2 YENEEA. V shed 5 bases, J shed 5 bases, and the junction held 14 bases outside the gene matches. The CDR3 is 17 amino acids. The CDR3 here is CASSPGAGTGAVETQYF. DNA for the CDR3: TGTGCCAGCAGCCCTGGGGCGGGGACAGGGGCAGTTGAGACCCAGTACTTC.

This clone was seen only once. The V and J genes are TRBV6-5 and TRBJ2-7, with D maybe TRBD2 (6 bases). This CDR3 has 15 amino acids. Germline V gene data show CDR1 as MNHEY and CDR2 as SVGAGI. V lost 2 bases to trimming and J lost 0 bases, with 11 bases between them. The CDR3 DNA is TGTGCCAGCAGTTACGAAGCGGGCAACTCCTACGAGCAGTACTTC. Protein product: CASSYEAGNSYEQYF.

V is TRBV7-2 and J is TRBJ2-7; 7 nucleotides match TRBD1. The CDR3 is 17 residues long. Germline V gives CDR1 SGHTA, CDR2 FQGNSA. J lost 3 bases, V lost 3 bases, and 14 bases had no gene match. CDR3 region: CASSFVPFYRGGYEQYF. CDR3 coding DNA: TGTGCCAGCAGCTTCGTCCCATTTTACAGGGGCGGCTACGAGCAGTACTTC.

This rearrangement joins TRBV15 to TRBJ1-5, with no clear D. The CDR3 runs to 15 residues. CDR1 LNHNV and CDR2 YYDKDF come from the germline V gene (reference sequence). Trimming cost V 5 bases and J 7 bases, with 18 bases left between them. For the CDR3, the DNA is TGTGCCACCAGCCCAACTGGGAGGGTGAGCCAGCCCCAGCATTTT. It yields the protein CATSPTGRVSQPQHF.

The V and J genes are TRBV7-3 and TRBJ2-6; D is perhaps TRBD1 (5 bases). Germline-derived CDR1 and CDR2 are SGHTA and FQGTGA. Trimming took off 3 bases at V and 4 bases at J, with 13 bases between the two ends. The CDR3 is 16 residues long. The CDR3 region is CASSFDGARGANVLTF. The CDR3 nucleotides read TGTGCCAGCAGCTTTGATGGGGCAAGAGGGGCCAACGTCCTGACTTTC.

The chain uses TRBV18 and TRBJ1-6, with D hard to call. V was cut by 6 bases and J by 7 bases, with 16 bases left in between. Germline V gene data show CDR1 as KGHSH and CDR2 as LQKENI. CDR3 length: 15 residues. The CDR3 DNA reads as TGTGCCAGCTCCCTTGATATGACGGGAAATTCACCCCTCCACTTT. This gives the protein CASSLDMTGNSPLHF.

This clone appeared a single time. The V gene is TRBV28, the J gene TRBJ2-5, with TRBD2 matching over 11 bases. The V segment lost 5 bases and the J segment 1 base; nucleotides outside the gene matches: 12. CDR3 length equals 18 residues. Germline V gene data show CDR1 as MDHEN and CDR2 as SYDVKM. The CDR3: CASSPRGSGGAGQETQYF. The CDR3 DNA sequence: TGTGCCAGCAGTCCGCGGGGTAGCGGGGGGGCCGGCCAAGAGACCCAGTACTTC. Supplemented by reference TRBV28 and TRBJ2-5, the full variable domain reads DVKVTQSSRYLVKRTGEKVFLECVQDMDHENMFWYRQDPGLGLRLIYFSYDVKMKEKGDIPEGYSVSREKKERFSLILESASTNQTSMYLCASSPRGSGGAGQETQYFGPGTRLLVL.

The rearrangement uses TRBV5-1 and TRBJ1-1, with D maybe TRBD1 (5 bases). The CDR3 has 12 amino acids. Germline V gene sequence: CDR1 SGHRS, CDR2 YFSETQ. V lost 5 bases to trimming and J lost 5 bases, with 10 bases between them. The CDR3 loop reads CASRTVATEAFF. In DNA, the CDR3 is TGCGCCAGCAGGACAGTTGCTACTGAAGCTTTCTTT.

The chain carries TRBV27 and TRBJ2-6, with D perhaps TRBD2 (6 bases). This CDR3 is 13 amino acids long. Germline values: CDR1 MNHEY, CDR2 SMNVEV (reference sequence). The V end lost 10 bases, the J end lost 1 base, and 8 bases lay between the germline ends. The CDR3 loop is CATGGSGANVLTF. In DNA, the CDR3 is TGTGCCACCGGGGGATCTGGGGCCAACGTCCTGACTTTC.